This TCR beta chain derives from a study of shared clonotypes between healthy human individuals. As for the study in general: Every donor yielded three CD4 naive, three CD4 memory, two CD8 naive and one CD8 memory plate. Findings and caveats of the study: Researchers sampled blood only, noting tissue repertoires likely differ.

This clone was seen only once. Its antigen is currently unknown. The CDR3 end shows no conserved phenylalanine or tryptophan, and so a read error is likely. The DNA is omitted, as the CDR3 cannot be located on it reliably, and the CDR3 follows TCRdb's listing. Some clones are missing from TCRdb's copy, which holds only in-frame ones; the method was immunoSEQ multiplex PCR. The sample holds almost 700,000 clones, roughly nine tenths seen once. Cells designated naive CD8 were CD45RO-negative and were positively selected for CCR7, with terminally differentiated effector memory CD45RA+ cells excluded. Study donors comprised healthy, HIV-negative adults devoid of recent acute infection or vaccination. The V gene's germline CDR1 is SNHLY and CDR2 FYNNEI. The CDR3 region is 9 residues in length, termini included.

Sequencing used naive CD8+ T cells sorted from blood. The receptor was derived from a man in his thirties or forties in good health. The genes are TRBV2 and TRBJ2-7; TRBD1, the table's D call, was not compared with the DNA. CDR3 sequence: CASSGPQAL.